This T cell receptor (beta chain) was retrieved from a study of Graves' ophthalmopathy and Graves' hyperthyroidism. Amplification of TCR beta CDR3 regions used RNA transcripts. Second-round multiplex PCR followed a first-round RT-PCR using HTBI primers. Each CDR3 protein is one row after TCRdb ran MiXCR on the multiplex PCR reads. The table has approximately 160,000 distinct CDR3 sequences, roughly two fifths seen once; the top ten hold roughly 9%. CDR1 is DFQATT, CDR2 SNEGSKA, per germline (reference sequence). V lost 1 base and J lost 3; bases outside the gene matches: 3. This CDR3 has 14 amino acids. The table lists this clonotype with many counts.

This rearrangement joins TRBV20-1 to TRBJ2-7; 10 bases agree with TRBD2. This TCR derives from a man aged 25-45 years with Graves' ophthalmopathy. Material: peripheral blood. The CDR3 DNA follows: TGCAGTGCTAGAGGAGCGGGAGGGCTCTACGAGCAGTACTTC. This gives the protein CSARGAGGLYEQYF.